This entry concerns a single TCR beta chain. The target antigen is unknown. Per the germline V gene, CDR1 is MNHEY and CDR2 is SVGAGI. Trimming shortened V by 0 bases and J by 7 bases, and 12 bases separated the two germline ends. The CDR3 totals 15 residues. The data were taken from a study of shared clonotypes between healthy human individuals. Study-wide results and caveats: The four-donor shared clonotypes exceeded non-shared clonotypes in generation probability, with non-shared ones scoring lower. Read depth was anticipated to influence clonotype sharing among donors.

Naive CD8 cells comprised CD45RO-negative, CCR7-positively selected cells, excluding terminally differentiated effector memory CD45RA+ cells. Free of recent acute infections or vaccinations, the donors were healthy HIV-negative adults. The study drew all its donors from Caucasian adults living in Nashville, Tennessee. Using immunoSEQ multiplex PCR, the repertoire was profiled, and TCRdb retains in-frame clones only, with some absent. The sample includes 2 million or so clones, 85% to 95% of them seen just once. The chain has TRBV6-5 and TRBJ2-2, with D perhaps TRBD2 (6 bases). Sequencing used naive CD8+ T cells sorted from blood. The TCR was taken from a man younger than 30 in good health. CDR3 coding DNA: TGTGCCAGCAGTTACTCCGAACTAGCAGGCGGGGAGCTGTTTTTT. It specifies CASSYSELAGGELFF.